The source of this TCR beta chain is a study of OX40 agonist ivuxolimab in advanced cancers. There are 15 residues in the CDR3. Trimming cost V 5 bases and J 3 bases; bases outside gene matches: 5. Germline CDR1 and CDR2: MNHNS and SASEGT. The assay was immunoSEQ multiplex PCR, and TCRdb's table has in-frame clones only and misses some. The data show tens of thousands of clones, approximately 90% seen once. This rearrangement joins TRBV6-1 to TRBJ1-2, with TRBD1 matching over 11 bases. The receptor comes from an adult with an advanced solid tumor such as melanoma, head and neck, liver or kidney cancer. The sequenced sample was CD4+ or CD8+ T cells sorted from blood, obtained in a trial of the OX40 agonist ivuxolimab. The CDR3 nucleotides are TGTGCCAGCAGTCACCGGGACAGGGGGGACTATGGCTACACCTTC. Its translation is CASSHRDRGDYGYTF.